The present T cell receptor (beta chain) was sequenced within a study of T cells after posttransplantation cyclophosphamide. Study-wide points: Skin or GI-infiltrating T cells shared few TRB sequences with blood. Recipient CMV seropositivity and CMV reactivation strongly tracked TRB clonality.

Comments on this clone: Its antigen is not known.

V lost 2 bases, J lost 6 bases, and 6 bases stayed unmatched. The CDR3 is 15 residues long. Germline lookup yields CDR1 MNHEY and CDR2 SVGAGI. Profiling relied on immunoSEQ multiplex PCR, and the TCRdb table lists in-frame clones only, not all of them. Listed for the sample are 25,000 to 35,000 clones, none seen a single time. What was sequenced was PBMCs. The chain is built from TRBV6-5 and TRBJ2-2, with TRBD2 identical over 7 bases. The TCR was taken from a woman aged 30 to 39 in good health and a related stem cell transplant donor. This chain's CDR3 is CASSYVNSGPGELFF. The CDR3 DNA sequence: TGTGCCAGCAGTTACGTTAATAGCGGGCCCGGGGAGCTGTTTTTT.